This TCR beta chain was observed in a study of CD8 T cells in Susac syndrome. Overall study: Of the sequenced Susac syndrome patients, over 5 had active disease and fewer than 10 were in remission. Patients with Susac syndrome were therapy-naive, on corticosteroids, or on intravenous immunoglobulin alone at blood draw.

This clonotype has just a few counts. Its specificity is not known. The CDR3 contains 13 residues. Germline V gene lookup returns CDR1 SGHAT and CDR2 FQDESV (reference sequence). Trimming removed 2 bases at V and 0 bases at J, with 5 bases between. Random hexamers served to reverse transcribe roughly 0.45 to 1 ug RNA. TCRdb reprocessed the immunoSEQ multiplex PCR reads with MiXCR, giving one entry per CDR3 protein. The sample lists approximately 260,000 distinct CDR3 sequences; almost 97% were seen once. Overall study results and limits: The authors acknowledged that the study's TCR sequencing and HLA analysis involved relatively few individuals.

The sequenced sample was CD4+ T cells from PBMCs. The V gene is TRBV11-1, the J gene TRBJ2-7, with no clear D. This clonotype originated in a human donor with Susac syndrome. CDR3 sequence: CASSLRVSYEQYF. As DNA, the CDR3 is TGTGCCAGCAGCTTACGCGTCTCCTACGAGCAGTACTTC.